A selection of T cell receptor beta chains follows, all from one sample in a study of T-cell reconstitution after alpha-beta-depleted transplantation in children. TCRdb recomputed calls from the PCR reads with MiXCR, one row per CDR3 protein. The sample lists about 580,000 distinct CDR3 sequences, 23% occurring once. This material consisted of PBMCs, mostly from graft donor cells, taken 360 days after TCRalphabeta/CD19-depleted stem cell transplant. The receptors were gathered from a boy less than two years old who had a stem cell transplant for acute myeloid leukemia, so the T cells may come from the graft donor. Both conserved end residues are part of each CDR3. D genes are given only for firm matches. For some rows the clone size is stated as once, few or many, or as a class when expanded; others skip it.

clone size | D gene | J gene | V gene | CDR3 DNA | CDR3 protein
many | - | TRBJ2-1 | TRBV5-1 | TGCGCCAGCAGCTTGAATTGGGGGGGGACAATGAAGCAGTTCTTC | CASSLNWGGTMKQFF
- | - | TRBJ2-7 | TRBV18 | TGTGCCAGCTCACTCATCCGGTTTGGGGATCCAACCTACGAGCAGTACTTC | CASSLIRFGDPTYEQYF
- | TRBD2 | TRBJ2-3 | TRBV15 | TGTGCCACCAGCAGACTAGCGGGGGGGCGGAATACGCAGTATTTT | CATSRLAGGRNTQYF
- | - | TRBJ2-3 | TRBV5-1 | TGCGCCAGCACTTCTCTCCTTTGGGGGGCAGGTCCAGATACGCAGTATTTT | CASTSLLWGAGPDTQYF
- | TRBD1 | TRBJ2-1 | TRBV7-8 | TGTGCCAGCAGCTTACAGGGGGCAACACCCTACAATGAGCAGTTCTTC | CASSLQGATPYNEQFF
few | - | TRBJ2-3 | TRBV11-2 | TGTGCCAGCAGCCCTGGGGGGTCACTGGGGGCCGGCACAGATACGCAGTATTTT | CASSPGGSLGAGTDTQYF
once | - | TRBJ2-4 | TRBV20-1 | TGCAGTGTTAGCAAAGGGTTGGGGTCCCAAAACATTCAGTACTTC | CSVSKGLGSQNIQYF
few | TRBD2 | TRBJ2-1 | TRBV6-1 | TGTGCCAGCAGCCCCGGACTAGCGGGGGGTATATACAATGAGCAGTTCTTC | CASSPGLAGGIYNEQFF
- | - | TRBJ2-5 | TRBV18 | TGTGCCAGCTCACTGGGGAGCGAAGAGACCCAGTACTTC | CASSLGSEETQYF
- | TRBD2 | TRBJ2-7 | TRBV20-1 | TGCAGTGCTAGACCCCGGGGGAGGGGTTTTACCTACGAGCAGTACTTC | CSARPRGRGFTYEQYF
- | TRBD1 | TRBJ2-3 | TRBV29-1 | TGCAGCGTTTTCTCCGCTCTGGACAGGGTTTTTCCCACAGATACGCAGTATTTT | CSVFSALDRVFPTDTQYF
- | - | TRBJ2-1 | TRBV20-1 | TGCAGTGCTAGAGATGGATACCCCTACAATGAGCAGTTCTTC | CSARDGYPYNEQFF
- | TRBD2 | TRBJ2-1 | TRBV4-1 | TGCGCCAGCAGCCACCCTAGCGGGGACTCCTACAATGAGCAGTTCTTC | CASSHPSGDSYNEQFF
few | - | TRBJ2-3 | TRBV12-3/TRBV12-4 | TGTGCCAGCAGTCCCACGACAGCCTTCAAACCCTTAGATACGCAGTATTTT | CASSPTTAFKPLDTQYF
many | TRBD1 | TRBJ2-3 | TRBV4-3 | TGCGCCAGCAGCCAAGCAACGGACAGGGCCTTCACAGATACGCAGTATTTT | CASSQATDRAFTDTQYF
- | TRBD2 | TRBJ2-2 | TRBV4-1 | TGCGCCAGCAGCCAAGATGGGCTAGCGGGGGTTACCGGGGAGCTGTTTTTT | CASSQDGLAGVTGELFF
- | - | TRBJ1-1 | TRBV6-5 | TGTGCCAGCACCCTCCTCGTGGGGTCCAGTGAAGCTTTCTTT | CASTLLVGSSEAFF
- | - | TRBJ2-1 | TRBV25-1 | TGTGCCAGCAGTGAATATTTCCGGACAGACTACAATGAGCAGTTCTTC | CASSEYFRTDYNEQFF
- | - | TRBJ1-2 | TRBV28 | TGTGCCAGCAGCCAGCGAGCATGGGGCTACACCTTC | CASSQRAWGYTF
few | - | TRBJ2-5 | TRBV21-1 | TGTGCCAGCAGCAAAGCGGGCAGGGGGCGTAATCAAGAGACCCAGTACTTC | CASSKAGRGRNQETQYF
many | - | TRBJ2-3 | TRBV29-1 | TGCAGCGTTGACCCCTCGAATCTAGAAAACACAGATACGCAGTATTTT | CSVDPSNLENTDTQYF
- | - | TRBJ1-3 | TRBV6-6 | TGTGCCACCACAGGGGGAAACACCATATATTTT | CATTGGNTIYF
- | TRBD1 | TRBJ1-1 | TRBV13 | TGTGCCAGCAGTTCAACCGGGACAGGGGACACTGAAGCTTTCTTT | CASSSTGTGDTEAFF
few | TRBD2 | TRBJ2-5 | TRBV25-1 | TGTGCCAGCGAGTATAGCGGGGCCTACCAAGAGACCCAGTACTTC | CASEYSGAYQETQYF
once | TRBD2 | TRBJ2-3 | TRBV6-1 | TGTGCCAGCCCCAGCGGGAGGACAGATACGCAGTATTTT | CASPSGRTDTQYF
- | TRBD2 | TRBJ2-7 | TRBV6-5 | TGTGCCAGCAGTTGGCGGGGGGGCCCGTACGAGCAGTACTTC | CASSWRGGPYEQYF
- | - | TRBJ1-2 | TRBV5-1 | TGCGCCAGCAGCTTGGATCTCGTCTGGAAGGGATATAACTATGGCTACACCTTC | CASSLDLVWKGYNYGYTF
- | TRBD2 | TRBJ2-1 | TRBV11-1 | TGTGCCAGCAGCTGGAGCCCCGTCGGGACTAGCGCGGCGAGACACAATGAGCAGTTCTTC | CASSWSPVGTSAARHNEQFF
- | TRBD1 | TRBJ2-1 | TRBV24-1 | TGTGCCACCGGATCAAACAGGGGGCCCTACAATGAGCAGTTCTTC | CATGSNRGPYNEQFF
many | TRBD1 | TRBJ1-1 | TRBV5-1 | TGCGCCAGCAGCGGGACAGAGAACACTGAAGCTTTCTTT | CASSGTENTEAFF
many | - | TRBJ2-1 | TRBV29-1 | TGCAGCGGACGTATAGGGGGTGAGCAGTTCTTC | CSGRIGGEQFF
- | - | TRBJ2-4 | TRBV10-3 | TGTGCCATCAGGGATGGGGAAAAAAACATTCAGTACTTC | CAIRDGEKNIQYF
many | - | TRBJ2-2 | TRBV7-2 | TGTGCCAGCAGCTTCACTGCGAACACCGGGGAGCTGTTTTTT | CASSFTANTGELFF
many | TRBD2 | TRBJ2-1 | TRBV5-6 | TGTGCCAGCAGCTTCAGGCGGGGGGGGCATGAGCAGTTCTTC | CASSFRRGGHEQFF